Shown below are 2 T cell receptor beta chains from a single sample sequenced in a study of identical twins (dated by TCRdb to 2016 to 2018). The library was made by 5' RACE. Sequenced on an Illumina HiSeq 2000. Starting from the raw public reads, TCRdb applied fastp trimming at Q25, assembled clones with MiXCR and retained in-frame beta chains. Every distinct CDR3 protein forms one entry, paired with its most common genes and DNA. For this sample the table gives around 490,000 distinct CDR3 sequences, of which over 11% were detected only once. The top ten clones comprise about 0.97% of the sample. This same sample was also part of a study on yellow fever vaccine responses in identical twins.

The sequencing input was CD4+ T cells sorted from blood. The receptors were gathered from a woman under 30 in good health.

This clonotype has a handful of counts. In DNA, the CDR3 is TGTGCCAGCACTCTCGGTCGGCTAGCGGGAAACAATGAGCAGTTCTTC. This encodes CASTLGRLAGNNEQFF. The chain couples TRBV6-2 or TRBV6-3 to TRBJ2-1; 9 bases are a match to TRBD2. CDR1 is MNHEY, CDR2 SVGEGT, per germline. With 7 bases clipped from V and 5 bases from J, the junction kept 12 bases outside the gene matches. This CDR3 is 16 amino acids long.

In its sample, this clonotype was seen many times. V and J are TRBV2 and TRBJ2-2; tentatively, D is TRBD2 (6 bases). The CDR3 loop spans 15 amino acids. With 6 bases removed from V and 1 base from J, the gap between germline ends came to 12 bases. In germline, CDR1 is SNHLY, CDR2 FYNNEI. The CDR3 spells CASRPGTVNTGELFF. The CDR3 region has the DNA TGTGCCAGCAGGCCCGGGACTGTGAACACCGGGGAGCTGTTTTTT.